Listed below are T cell receptor beta chains from one sample, sequenced in a study of blood T cell repertoires in COVID-19. Sequencing was performed with immunoSEQ multiplex PCR; in TCRdb, only in-frame clones are kept and a portion is missing. The repertoire holds over 150,000 clones, with around three quarters as singletons. Sequenced input: peripheral blood. The source is a man in his sixties with acute or convalescent COVID-19. The CDR3 runs from the conserved cysteine through the conserved F or W. A D gene is named only where the DNA matches it firmly. Clone size is given for some rows only: seen once, a few or many times, or a class if the clone is expanded.

V: TRBV5-5
J: TRBJ1-4
length: 15
size: -
D: -
CDR3: CASSLAAPTNEKLFF
DNA: TGTGCCAGCAGCTTGGCAGCGCCGACTAATGAAAAACTGTTTTTT

V: TRBV2
J: TRBJ2-1
length: 16
size: -
D: TRBD2
CDR3: CASSEGSGGLGNEQFF
DNA: TGTGCCAGCAGTGAGGGGAGCGGGGGACTGGGGAATGAGCAGTTCTTC

V: TRBV4-1
J: TRBJ1-5
length: 15
size: -
D: -
CDR3: CASSQEGSSNQPQHF
DNA: TGCGCCAGCAGCCAAGAGGGCAGTAGCAATCAGCCCCAGCATTTT

V: TRBV4-3
J: TRBJ1-2
length: 13
size: -
D: -
CDR3: CASSQDITDGYTF
DNA: TGCGCCAGCAGCCAAGATATAACAGATGGCTACACCTTC

V: TRBV11-2
J: TRBJ1-6
length: 14
size: few
D: TRBD1
CDR3: CASKQQGVGSPLHF
DNA: TGTGCCAGCAAGCAACAGGGGGTCGGATCACCCCTCCACTTT

V: TRBV5-5
J: TRBJ2-5
length: 13
size: -
D: -
CDR3: CASSLSVQETQYF
DNA: TGTGCCAGCAGCTTATCAGTACAAGAGACCCAGTACTTC

V: TRBV29-1
J: TRBJ1-2
length: 13
size: -
D: -
CDR3: CSAAGAKLYGYTF
DNA: TGCAGCGCCGCAGGGGCCAAATTATATGGCTACACCTTC

V: TRBV5-1
J: TRBJ2-3
length: 14
size: -
D: TRBD2
CDR3: CASRPGGAEDTQYF
DNA: TGCGCCAGCAGGCCCGGGGGGGCCGAAGATACGCAGTATTTT

V: TRBV9
J: TRBJ2-7
length: 17
size: -
D: TRBD1
CDR3: CASSVGYLGQGAGEQYF
DNA: TGTGCCAGCAGCGTAGGTTATCTAGGACAGGGGGCTGGGGAGCAGTACTTC

V: TRBV13
J: TRBJ2-1
length: 14
size: -
D: TRBD1
CDR3: CASSLDRTGNEQFF
DNA: TGTGCCAGCAGCTTAGACAGGACAGGGAATGAGCAGTTCTTC

V: TRBV15
J: TRBJ1-1
length: 13
size: -
D: -
CDR3: CATRPGTSTEAFF
DNA: TGTGCCACTAGACCCGGGACAAGCACTGAAGCTTTCTTT

V: TRBV6-5
J: TRBJ1-4
length: 14
size: -
D: TRBD1
CDR3: CASSRTGYNEKLFF
DNA: TGTGCCAGCAGCCGGACAGGCTATAATGAAAAACTGTTTTTT

V: TRBV6-5
J: TRBJ2-7
length: 14
size: once
D: TRBD1
CDR3: CASNEGQGTYEQYF
DNA: TGTGCCAGCAACGAGGGACAGGGAACCTACGAGCAGTACTTC

V: TRBV11-2
J: TRBJ1-1
length: 12
size: -
D: -
CDR3: CASTRGGAEAFF
DNA: TGTGCCAGCACAAGAGGGGGGGCTGAAGCTTTCTTT

V: TRBV7-9
J: TRBJ1-1
length: 14
size: once
D: -
CDR3: CASSLSGLYTEAFF
DNA: TGTGCCAGCAGCTTATCAGGTCTTTACACTGAAGCTTTCTTT

V: TRBV4-1
J: TRBJ2-7
length: 18
size: -
D: TRBD1
CDR3: CASSQGVGTGTGYYEQYF
DNA: TGCGCCAGCAGCCAAGGGGTCGGAACCGGGACAGGGTACTACGAGCAGTACTTC

V: TRBV28
J: TRBJ2-7
length: 13
size: -
D: -
CDR3: CASTQEALLGQYF
DNA: TGTGCCAGCACCCAAGAAGCTTTGCTCGGGCAGTACTTC

V: TRBV19
J: TRBJ1-2
length: 13
size: -
D: -
CDR3: CASSIQGWSGYTF
DNA: TGTGCCAGTAGTATACAGGGCTGGTCTGGCTACACCTTC

V: TRBV3-1/TRBV3-2
J: TRBJ2-1
length: 15
size: -
D: -
CDR3: CASSQALVGGNEQFF
DNA: TGTGCCAGCAGCCAAGCCCTTGTGGGGGGAAATGAGCAGTTCTTC

V: TRBV7-2
J: TRBJ1-5
length: 13
size: -
D: -
CDR3: CASSPGVYQPQHF
DNA: TGTGCCAGCAGCCCCGGAGTGTATCAGCCCCAGCATTTT

V: TRBV9
J: TRBJ2-3
length: 18
size: -
D: TRBD2
CDR3: CASSVGFLAGGPEDTQYF
DNA: TGTGCCAGCAGCGTAGGATTTCTAGCGGGGGGGCCAGAAGATACGCAGTATTTT

V: TRBV5-1
J: TRBJ2-7
length: 14
size: -
D: -
CDR3: CASSKDRSSYEQYF
DNA: TGCGCCAGCAGTAAAGACCGGAGCTCCTACGAGCAGTACTTC

V: TRBV11-2
J: TRBJ1-2
length: 15
size: once
D: TRBD1
CDR3: CASPRPGQENYGYTF
DNA: TGTGCCAGCCCCCGACCCGGACAGGAGAACTATGGCTACACCTTC

V: TRBV13
J: TRBJ1-2
length: 12
size: few
D: -
CDR3: CASSPEGYGYTF
DNA: TGTGCCAGCAGCCCTGAGGGATATGGCTACACCTTC

V: TRBV5-1
J: TRBJ2-3
length: 13
size: -
D: TRBD2
CDR3: CASRETSRDTQYF
DNA: TGCGCCAGCAGGGAGACTAGCAGGGATACGCAGTATTTT

V: TRBV11-2
J: TRBJ2-1
length: 14
size: -
D: TRBD2
CDR3: CASSLGGGASEQFF
DNA: TGTGCCAGCAGCTTAGGCGGGGGGGCCTCTGAGCAGTTCTTC

V: TRBV6-5
J: TRBJ1-1
length: 14
size: -
D: TRBD1
CDR3: CASSSGTGNTEAFF
DNA: TGTGCCAGCAGTTCCGGGACAGGGAACACTGAAGCTTTCTTT

V: TRBV13
J: TRBJ2-5
length: 14
size: -
D: -
CDR3: CASIPPPGQETQYF
DNA: TGTGCCAGCATCCCCCCGCCGGGGCAAGAGACCCAGTACTTC

V: TRBV3-1/TRBV3-2
J: TRBJ2-7
length: 12
size: -
D: TRBD2
CDR3: CASSHGGDEQYF
DNA: TGTGCCAGCAGCCACGGGGGGGACGAGCAGTACTTC

V: TRBV7-8
J: TRBJ1-1
length: 14
size: once
D: -
CDR3: CASSLVGRDTEAFF
DNA: TGTGCCAGCAGCTTAGTCGGCAGGGACACTGAAGCTTTCTTT

V: TRBV27
J: TRBJ1-5
length: 15
size: -
D: -
CDR3: CASSFEGLSNQPQHF
DNA: TGTGCCAGCAGTTTCGAGGGCCTTAGCAATCAGCCCCAGCATTTT

V: TRBV5-4
J: TRBJ2-1
length: 16
size: -
D: -
CDR3: CASSLVSFRGYNEQFF
DNA: TGTGCCAGCAGCTTGGTCAGTTTTAGGGGGTACAATGAGCAGTTCTTC

V: TRBV7-9
J: TRBJ1-6
length: 14
size: -
D: TRBD1
CDR3: CASSPGQGAPALHF
DNA: TGTGCCAGCAGCCCTGGACAGGGGGCGCCGGCCCTCCACTTT

V: TRBV30
J: TRBJ1-1
length: 14
size: -
D: -
CDR3: CAWKSQGRGLGAFF
DNA: TGTGCCTGGAAGTCACAGGGTAGGGGCTTAGGAGCTTTCTTT

V: TRBV19
J: TRBJ2-7
length: 12
size: -
D: TRBD2
CDR3: CATYGGAGEQYF
DNA: TGTGCCACGTACGGGGGAGCGGGAGAGCAGTACTTC

V: TRBV30
J: TRBJ1-1
length: 13
size: -
D: -
CDR3: CAWSVEGLTEAFF
DNA: TGTGCCTGGAGTGTGGAGGGATTGACTGAAGCTTTCTTT

V: TRBV3-1/TRBV3-2
J: TRBJ1-2
length: 16
size: -
D: -
CDR3: CASSQEEHGAHYGYTF
DNA: TGTGCCAGCAGCCAAGAGGAGCACGGCGCCCACTATGGCTACACCTTC

V: TRBV18
J: TRBJ1-5
length: 13
size: few
D: -
CDR3: CASSPRDRQPQHF
DNA: TGTGCCAGCTCGCCCAGGGATAGGCAGCCCCAGCATTTT

V: TRBV30
J: TRBJ1-3
length: 11
size: -
D: -
CDR3: CACHHLSTIYF
DNA: TGTGCCTGCCACCACTTGAGCACCATATATTTT

V: TRBV9
J: TRBJ2-2
length: 16
size: -
D: TRBD1
CDR3: CASSETGVANTGELFF
DNA: TGTGCCAGCAGCGAGACAGGGGTCGCGAACACCGGGGAGCTGTTTTTT

V: TRBV30
J: TRBJ1-1
length: 11
size: -
D: -
CDR3: CAWSVRAEAFF
DNA: TGTGCCTGGAGTGTACGGGCTGAAGCTTTCTTT